A single T cell receptor beta chain is shown here with its context. This entry comes from a study of PD-1 blockade in classical Hodgkin lymphoma. Clones were read by immunoSEQ multiplex PCR, and TCRdb kept only the in-frame ones, dropping some. The sample has over a thousand clones; around three quarters are singletons. Time point denoted: cycle 4 day 1 (C4D1), after more than five weeks of nivolumab. Every one of the patients relapsed after autologous stem cell transplantation (brentuximab vedotin exposure was variable). By magnetic negative selection, CD8+ T cells were isolated from the thawed PBMCs. The specimen comprised CD8+ T cells from blood, sampled before the fourth cycle of nivolumab. The TCR originated in a human donor with classical Hodgkin lymphoma. The donor label of this sample is uncertain.

CDR3 nucleotides: TGTGCCAGTAGTATAGATGACAGGACAGGGGGAACCTACGAGCAGTACTTC. Amino acid sequence: CASSIDDRTGGTYEQYF. The gene calls are TRBV19 and TRBJ2-7; 10 nucleotides agree with TRBD1. With V trimmed by 0 bases and J by 2 bases, 7 bases remained unmatched. The germline V gene encodes CDR1 LNHDA and CDR2 SQIVND (reference sequence). The CDR3 is made up of 17 amino acids.